This passage covers 2 T cell receptor beta chains from one sample sequenced in a study of blood T cell repertoires in COVID-19. Libraries were prepared by immunoSEQ multiplex PCR; TCRdb keeps only in-frame clonotypes and omits some of them. This table holds approximately 89,000 clones, 92% found once. Sequenced material: peripheral blood. The receptors shown here come from a woman aged 55-69 years with active COVID-19.

The chain carries TRBV19 and TRBJ2-5; a possible D gene is TRBD1 (5 bases). The CDR3 totals 13 residues. Germline V gene sequence: CDR1 LNHDA, CDR2 SQIVND (reference sequence). Trimming shortened V by 7 bases and J by 4 bases, and 13 bases separated the two germline ends. DNA of the CDR3: TGTGCCAGTAATTCTAGGGGTTCAGAGACCCAGTACTTC. Translation gives CASNSRGSETQYF. Supplemented by reference TRBV19 and TRBJ2-5, the full variable domain reads DGGITQSPKYLFRKEGQNVTLSCEQNLNHDAMYWYRQDPGQGLRLIYYSQIVNDFQKGDIAEGYSVSREKKESFPLTVTSAQKNPTAFYLCASNSRGSETQYFGPGTRLLVL.

This chain uses TRBV6-2 or TRBV6-3 with TRBJ2-3, with 12 bases aligning to TRBD2. This CDR3 contains 20 residues. The V and J ends lost 2 bases and 4 bases, in that order; junction bases with no gene match: 16. Looked up from germline, CDR1 is MNHEY and CDR2 is SVGEGT. Here the CDR3 reads CASSYPASGGAKLQPDTQYF. The CDR3, as DNA: TGTGCCAGCAGTTACCCAGCTAGCGGGGGGGCTAAACTTCAGCCAGATACGCAGTATTTT.